The rows below give T cell receptor beta chains drawn from one sample of a study of vaccination and CD4 T cells after COVID-19. What these receptors recognize is not known. MiXCR, run by TCRdb on the PCR reads, gives a single entry per CDR3 protein. Of some 17,000 distinct CDR3 sequences in the sample, more than 40% were seen once. Sequenced here: CD4+ T cells from blood, cultured in vitro, sampled after SARS-CoV-2 vaccination. These receptors all come from a human donor who had recovered from COVID-19. The CDR3 runs from the conserved cysteine through the conserved F or W. D genes are given only for firm matches. Not all rows give a size; the values are once, few, many and, for expanded clones, a class.

clone_size	d_call	j_call	v_call	cdr3_aa	cdr3_nt
.	TRBD2	TRBJ2-7	TRBV20-1	CSARGTSTYEQYF	TGCAGTGCTAGGGGGACTAGCACATACGAGCAGTACTTC
.	.	TRBJ2-7	TRBV28	CASRVTGSYEQYF	TGTGCCAGCAGGGTGACAGGCTCCTACGAGCAGTACTTC
.	.	TRBJ1-5	TRBV30	CATSRDSNQPQHF	TGTGCTACGTCCCGGGACTCCAATCAGCCCCAGCATTTT
medium-sized	TRBD1	TRBJ1-2	TRBV5-4	CASRVGTGEYGYTF	TGTGCCAGCAGGGTGGGGACAGGTGAATATGGCTACACCTTC
.	.	TRBJ2-2	TRBV15	CATSRDYRELFF	TGTGCCACCAGCAGAGACTACCGGGAGCTGTTTTTT
.	.	TRBJ2-3	TRBV19	CASSIQGTGTDTQYF	TGTGCCAGTAGTATACAGGGGACGGGCACAGATACGCAGTATTTT
.	.	TRBJ1-2	TRBV28	CASGRPGVGYTF	TGTGCCAGCGGACGACCAGGGGTAGGCTACACCTTC
once	.	TRBJ1-2	TRBV12-3/TRBV12-4	CASRSTGYYGYTF	TGTGCCAGCAGGAGCACCGGGTACTATGGCTACACCTTC
.	TRBD2	TRBJ2-7	TRBV18	CASSPSVSSGSYEQYF	TGTGCCAGCTCCCCGAGCGTGTCTAGCGGGTCCTACGAGCAGTACTTC
.	.	TRBJ1-6	TRBV19	CASSIDPGMHSPLHF	TGTGCCAGTAGTATAGACCCCGGGATGCATTCACCCCTCCACTTT
.	TRBD2	TRBJ2-1	TRBV27	CACTSSSGSWFYEQFF	TGTGCCTGCACCTCTTCTAGCGGGAGCTGGTTCTATGAGCAGTTCTTC
.	TRBD1	TRBJ1-2	TRBV6-2/TRBV6-3	CASRLWTGSDGYTF	TGTGCCAGCAGACTATGGACAGGGTCAGATGGCTACACCTTC
.	.	TRBJ1-5	TRBV12-3/TRBV12-4	CASSFSNQPQHF	TGTGCCAGCAGTTTTTCAAATCAGCCCCAGCATTTT
few	.	TRBJ2-6	TRBV6-1	CASHGSGANVLTF	TGTGCCAGCCACGGGTCTGGGGCCAACGTCCTGACTTTC
few	.	TRBJ2-5	TRBV20-1	CSATSPPTGETQYF	TGCAGTGCTACAAGCCCCCCGACTGGGGAGACCCAGTACTTC
.	.	TRBJ1-6	TRBV28	CASRKGGVPYNSPLHF	TGTGCCAGCAGAAAAGGGGGGGTCCCCTATAATTCACCCCTCCACTTT
.	.	TRBJ1-3	TRBV12-3/TRBV12-4	CASSLNSGNTIYF	TGTGCCAGCAGTCTCAATTCTGGAAACACCATATATTTT
.	TRBD2	TRBJ2-7	TRBV24-1	CATSEGGSAGGGHEQYF	TGTGCCACCAGTGAGGGGGGTTCGGCGGGAGGGGGACACGAGCAGTACTTC
.	.	TRBJ2-3	TRBV21-1	CASSKDPGTRPSEYF	TGTGCCAGCAGCAAAGACCCGGGGACCCGCCCTTCCGAGTATTTT
.	.	TRBJ2-7	TRBV7-2	CASSQRRTTYEQYF	TGTGCCAGCAGCCAGCGACGAACCACCTACGAGCAGTACTTC
.	.	TRBJ1-1	TRBV29-1	CSVTMNTEAFF	TGCAGCGTTACAATGAACACTGAAGCTTTCTTT
few	.	TRBJ1-2	TRBV6-5	CASSSGQHYGYTF	TGTGCCAGCAGTTCCGGACAGCACTATGGCTACACCTTC
.	.	TRBJ1-5	TRBV20-1	CSATTGTNQPQHF	TGCAGTGCTACGACAGGTACCAATCAGCCCCAGCATTTT
.	TRBD1	TRBJ1-6	TRBV18	CASSPTGQVGSPLHF	TGTGCCAGCTCCCCAACAGGACAGGTCGGATCACCCCTCCACTTT
.	.	TRBJ1-1	TRBV5-1	CASSLQGGRLNTEAFF	TGCGCCAGCAGCTTACAGGGTGGGAGGTTGAACACTGAAGCTTTCTTT
once	.	TRBJ2-3	TRBV29-1	CSVRRGSDTQYF	TGCAGCGTGCGCCGCGGTTCAGATACGCAGTATTTT
once	.	TRBJ1-1	TRBV24-1	CATSGGQNTEAFF	TGTGCCACCAGTGGCGGACAGAACACTGAAGCTTTCTTT
.	.	TRBJ2-7	TRBV6-4	CASSAGSEQYF	TGTGCCAGCAGTGCAGGGAGCGAGCAGTACTTC
medium-sized	TRBD1	TRBJ1-6	TRBV6-1	CASSSPPGQGAYSPLHF	TGTGCCAGCAGTAGCCCCCCCGGACAGGGGGCTTATTCACCCCTCCACTTT
.	TRBD2	TRBJ2-5	TRBV10-1	CASSGSGRSQETQYF	TGCGCCAGCAGTGGTAGCGGGAGAAGTCAAGAGACCCAGTACTTC
.	TRBD1	TRBJ2-5	TRBV12-3/TRBV12-4	CASRRTGGETQYF	TGTGCCAGCAGACGGACAGGGGGCGAGACCCAGTACTTC
once	.	TRBJ1-2	TRBV10-3	CAISESRTRGSYGYTF	TGTGCCATCAGTGAGTCTCGGACACGGGGAAGCTATGGCTACACCTTC
few	.	TRBJ1-2	TRBV15	CATSRDFYGYTF	TGTGCCACCAGCAGAGACTTCTATGGCTACACCTTC
.	TRBD1	TRBJ2-5	TRBV20-1	CSARDPTGGGETQYF	TGCAGTGCTAGAGATCCAACAGGGGGCGGGGAGACCCAGTACTTC
.	TRBD1	TRBJ1-1	TRBV28	CASSDLGQGRKNTEAFF	TGTGCCAGCAGTGACCTCGGACAGGGGAGGAAGAACACTGAAGCTTTCTTT
.	.	TRBJ1-5	TRBV5-4	CATGLGGNQPQHF	TGTGCCACCGGACTGGGGGGCAATCAGCCCCAGCATTTT
.	.	TRBJ2-1	TRBV6-2/TRBV6-3	CASSDGKGDYNEQFF	TGTGCCAGCAGCGACGGTAAGGGGGATTACAATGAGCAGTTCTTC
.	.	TRBJ2-6	TRBV2	CASGTGPLPYSGANVLTF	TGTGCCAGCGGGACGGGCCCCCTGCCTTACTCTGGGGCCAACGTCCTGACTTTC
.	.	TRBJ2-1	TRBV24-1	CATSDLWLGDEQFF	TGTGCCACCAGTGATTTGTGGTTGGGGGATGAGCAGTTCTTC
medium-sized	.	TRBJ2-4	TRBV18	CASSLRKAKNIQYF	TGTGCCAGCTCACTCCGAAAAGCCAAAAACATTCAGTACTTC
.	.	TRBJ2-5	TRBV19	CASSNQETQYF	TGTGCCAGTAGTAACCAAGAGACCCAGTACTTC
.	.	TRBJ1-5	TRBV28	CASSLSGNNQPQHF	TGTGCCAGCAGTTTATCCGGGAATAATCAGCCCCAGCATTTT
.	.	TRBJ1-5	TRBV14	CASSQAWDQPQHF	TGTGCCAGCAGCCAAGCCTGGGACCAGCCCCAGCATTTT
few	.	TRBJ1-1	TRBV6-1	CASSRRGPLDTEAFF	TGTGCCAGCAGTCGACGGGGGCCCTTGGACACTGAAGCTTTCTTT
few	.	TRBJ2-5	TRBV7-2	CASSQSETQYF	TGTGCCAGCAGCCAATCGGAGACCCAGTACTTC
.	.	TRBJ2-5	TRBV4-1	CASSHNPQPPPFRIYQETQYF	TGCGCCAGCAGCCACAACCCTCAACCCCCTCCTTTTCGGATATACCAAGAGACCCAGTACTTC
.	TRBD1	TRBJ2-7	TRBV27	CASSLIRTGVTEQYF	TGTGCCAGCAGTTTAATCAGGACAGGGGTGACCGAGCAGTACTTC
medium-sized	TRBD1	TRBJ2-3	TRBV7-6	CARTGETYTDTQYF	TGTGCCAGAACAGGGGAGACGTACACAGATACGCAGTATTTT
.	TRBD1	TRBJ2-5	TRBV27	CASSPWTGEEETQYF	TGTGCCAGCAGCCCTTGGACAGGGGAGGAAGAGACCCAGTACTTC
few	.	TRBJ2-5	TRBV4-1	CASSHLPETQYF	TGCGCCAGCAGCCACCTTCCAGAGACCCAGTACTTC